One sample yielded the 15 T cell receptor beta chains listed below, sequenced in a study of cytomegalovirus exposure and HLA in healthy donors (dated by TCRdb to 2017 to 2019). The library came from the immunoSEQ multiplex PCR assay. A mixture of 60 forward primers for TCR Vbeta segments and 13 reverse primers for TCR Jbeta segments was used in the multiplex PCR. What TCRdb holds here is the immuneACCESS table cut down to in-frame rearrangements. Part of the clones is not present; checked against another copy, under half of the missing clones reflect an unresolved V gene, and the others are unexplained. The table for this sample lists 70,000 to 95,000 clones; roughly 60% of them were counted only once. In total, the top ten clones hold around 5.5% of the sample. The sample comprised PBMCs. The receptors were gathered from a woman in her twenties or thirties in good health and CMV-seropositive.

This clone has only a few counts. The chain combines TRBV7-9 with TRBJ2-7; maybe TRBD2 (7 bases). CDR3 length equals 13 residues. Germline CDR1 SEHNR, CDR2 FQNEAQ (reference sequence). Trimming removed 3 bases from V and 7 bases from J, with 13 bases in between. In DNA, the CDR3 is TGTGCCAGCAGCTTTGCGGGGGCGGGGGAGCAGTACTTC. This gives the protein CASSFAGAGEQYF.

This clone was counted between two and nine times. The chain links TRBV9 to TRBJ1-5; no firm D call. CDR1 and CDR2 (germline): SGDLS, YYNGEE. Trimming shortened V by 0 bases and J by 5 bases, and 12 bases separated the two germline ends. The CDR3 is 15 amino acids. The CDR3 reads CASSVDPSPDQPQHF. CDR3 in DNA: TGTGCCAGCAGCGTAGACCCCTCCCCAGATCAGCCCCAGCATTTT.

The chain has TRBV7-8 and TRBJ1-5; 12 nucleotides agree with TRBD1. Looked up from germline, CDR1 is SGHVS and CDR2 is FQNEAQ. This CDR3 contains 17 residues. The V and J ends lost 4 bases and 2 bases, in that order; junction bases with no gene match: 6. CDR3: CASSYRDRGLGNQPQHF. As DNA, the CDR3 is TGTGCCAGCAGCTACCGGGACAGGGGGCTCGGCAATCAGCCCCAGCATTTT.

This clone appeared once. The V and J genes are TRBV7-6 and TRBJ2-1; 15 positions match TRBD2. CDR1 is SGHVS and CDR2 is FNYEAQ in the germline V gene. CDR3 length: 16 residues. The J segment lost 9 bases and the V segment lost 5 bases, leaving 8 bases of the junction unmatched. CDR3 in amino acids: CASSLRTSGGASEQFF. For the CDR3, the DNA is TGTGCCAGCAGCCTGAGGACTAGCGGGGGGGCCAGTGAGCAGTTCTTC.

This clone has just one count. CDR3 sequence reads: CASSIPGGGNEQFF. In DNA, the CDR3 is TGTGCCAGTAGTATTCCGGGGGGGGGAAATGAGCAGTTCTTC. V gene TRBV19 combines with J gene TRBJ2-1; TRBD2 aligns across 8 bases. CDR3 length: 14 amino acids. From germline, CDR1 is LNHDA and CDR2 SQIVND (reference sequence). V gave up 3 bases and J gave up 7 bases; unmatched junction bases: 5.

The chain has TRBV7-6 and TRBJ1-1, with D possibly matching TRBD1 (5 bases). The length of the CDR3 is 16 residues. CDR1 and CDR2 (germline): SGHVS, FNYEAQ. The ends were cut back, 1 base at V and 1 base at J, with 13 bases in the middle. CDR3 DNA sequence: TGTGCCAGCAGCTTAGGCGGGAACGGGGCGAACACTGAAGCTTTCTTT. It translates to CASSLGGNGANTEAFF.

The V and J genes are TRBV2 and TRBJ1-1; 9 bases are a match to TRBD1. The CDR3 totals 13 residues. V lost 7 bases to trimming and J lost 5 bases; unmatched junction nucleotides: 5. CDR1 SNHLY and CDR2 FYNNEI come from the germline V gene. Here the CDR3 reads CASNDGQGTEAFF. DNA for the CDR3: TGTGCCAGCAATGACGGACAGGGGACTGAAGCTTTCTTT.

The DNA of the CDR3 is TGTGCCAGCAGTGAATTTAGAACAGGCTACTATGGCTACACCTTC. Translated, it gives CASSEFRTGYYGYTF. The genes are TRBV25-1 and TRBJ1-2, with D possibly being TRBD1 (5 bases). The germline V gene has CDR1 MGHDK and CDR2 SYGVNS. The CDR3 spans 15 residues. Trimming cost V 1 base and J 3 bases, with 12 bases left between them.

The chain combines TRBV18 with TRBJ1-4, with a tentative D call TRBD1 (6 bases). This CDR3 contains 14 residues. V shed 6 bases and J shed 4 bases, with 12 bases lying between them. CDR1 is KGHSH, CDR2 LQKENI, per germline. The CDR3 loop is CASSEGTSNEKLFF. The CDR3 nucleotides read TGTGCCAGCTCCGAAGGGACAAGTAATGAAAAACTGTTTTTT.

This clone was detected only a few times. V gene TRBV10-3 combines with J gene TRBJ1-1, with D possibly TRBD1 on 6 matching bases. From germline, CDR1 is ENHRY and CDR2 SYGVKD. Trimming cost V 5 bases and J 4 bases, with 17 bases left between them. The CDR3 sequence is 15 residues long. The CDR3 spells CAISLGGDVGTEAFF. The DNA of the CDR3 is TGTGCCATCAGTTTAGGGGGGGACGTGGGCACTGAAGCTTTCTTT.

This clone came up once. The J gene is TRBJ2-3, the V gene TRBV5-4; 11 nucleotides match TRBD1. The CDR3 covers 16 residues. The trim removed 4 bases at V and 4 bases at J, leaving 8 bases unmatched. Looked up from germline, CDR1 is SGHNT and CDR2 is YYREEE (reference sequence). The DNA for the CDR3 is TGTGCCAGCAGCACAAGGGAGGGACAGGGGGCAGATACGCAGTATTTT. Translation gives CASSTREGQGADTQYF.

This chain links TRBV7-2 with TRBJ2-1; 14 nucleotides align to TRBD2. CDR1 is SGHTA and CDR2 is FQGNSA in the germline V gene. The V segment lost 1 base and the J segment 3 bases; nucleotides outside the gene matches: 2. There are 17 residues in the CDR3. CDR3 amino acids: CASSLGGLAGDYNEQFF. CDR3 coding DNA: TGTGCCAGCAGCTTAGGGGGACTAGCGGGGGACTACAATGAGCAGTTCTTC.

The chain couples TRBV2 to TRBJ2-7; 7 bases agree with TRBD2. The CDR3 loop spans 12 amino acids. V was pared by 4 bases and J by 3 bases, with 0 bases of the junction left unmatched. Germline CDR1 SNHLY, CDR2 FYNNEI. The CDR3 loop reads CASSGTSYEQYF. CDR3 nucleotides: TGTGCCAGCAGTGGGACTAGCTACGAGCAGTACTTC.

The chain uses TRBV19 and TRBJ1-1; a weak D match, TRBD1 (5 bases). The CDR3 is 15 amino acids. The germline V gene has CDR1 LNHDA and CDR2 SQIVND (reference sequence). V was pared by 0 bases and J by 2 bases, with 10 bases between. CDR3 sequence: CASSIDRGSNTEAFF. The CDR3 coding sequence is TGTGCCAGTAGTATAGATCGGGGGTCCAACACTGAAGCTTTCTTT.

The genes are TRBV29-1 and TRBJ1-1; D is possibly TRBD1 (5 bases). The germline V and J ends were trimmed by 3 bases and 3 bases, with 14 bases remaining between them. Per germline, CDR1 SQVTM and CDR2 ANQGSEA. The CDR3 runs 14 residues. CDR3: CSVDDHRSDTEAFF. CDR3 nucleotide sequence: TGCAGCGTTGATGATCACAGGTCGGACACTGAAGCTTTCTTT.